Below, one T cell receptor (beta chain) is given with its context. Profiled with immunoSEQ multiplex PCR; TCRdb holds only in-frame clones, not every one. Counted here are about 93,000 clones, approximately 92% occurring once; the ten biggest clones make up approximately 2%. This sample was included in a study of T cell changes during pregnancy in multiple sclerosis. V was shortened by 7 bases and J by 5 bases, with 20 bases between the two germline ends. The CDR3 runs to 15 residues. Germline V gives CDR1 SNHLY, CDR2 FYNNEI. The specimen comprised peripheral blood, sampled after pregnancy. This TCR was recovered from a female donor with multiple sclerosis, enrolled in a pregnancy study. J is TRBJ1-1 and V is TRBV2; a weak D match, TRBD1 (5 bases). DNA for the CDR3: TGTGCCAGCAATCTGCTTAGGACAAGCAGTACTGAAGCTTTCTTT. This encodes CASNLLRTSSTEAFF.